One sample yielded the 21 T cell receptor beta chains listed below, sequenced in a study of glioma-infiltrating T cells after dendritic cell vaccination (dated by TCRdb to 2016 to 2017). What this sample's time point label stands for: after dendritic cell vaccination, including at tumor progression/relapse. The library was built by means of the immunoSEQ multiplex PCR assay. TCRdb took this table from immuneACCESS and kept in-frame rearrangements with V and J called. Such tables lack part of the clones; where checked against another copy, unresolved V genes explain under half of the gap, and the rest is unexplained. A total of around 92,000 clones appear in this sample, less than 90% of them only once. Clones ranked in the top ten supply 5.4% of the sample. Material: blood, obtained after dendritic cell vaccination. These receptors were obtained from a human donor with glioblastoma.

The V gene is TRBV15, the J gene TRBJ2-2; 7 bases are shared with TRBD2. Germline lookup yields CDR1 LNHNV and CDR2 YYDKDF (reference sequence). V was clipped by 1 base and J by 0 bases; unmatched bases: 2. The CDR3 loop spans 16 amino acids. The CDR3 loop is CATSRGAGANTGELFF. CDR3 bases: TGTGCCACCAGCAGAGGGGCGGGGGCGAACACCGGGGAGCTGTTTTTT.

CDR3 DNA: TGTGCCAGCAGCCCGTCCGGGACTAGCGGGGAGGAGACCCAGTACTTC. This encodes CASSPSGTSGEETQYF. This sequence joins TRBV4-2 and TRBJ2-5; 13 bases align to TRBD2. The V segment lost 4 bases and the J segment 5 bases; nucleotides outside the gene matches: 7. The CDR3 loop spans 16 amino acids. The germline V gene encodes CDR1 LGHNA and CDR2 YNFKEQ.

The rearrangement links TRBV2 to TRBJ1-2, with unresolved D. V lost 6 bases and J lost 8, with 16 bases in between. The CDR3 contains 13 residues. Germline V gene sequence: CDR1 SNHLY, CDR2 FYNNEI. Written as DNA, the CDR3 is TGTGCCAGCAGGAGGACTCCTGCGAGAGGCTACACCTTC. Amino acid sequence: CASRRTPARGYTF.

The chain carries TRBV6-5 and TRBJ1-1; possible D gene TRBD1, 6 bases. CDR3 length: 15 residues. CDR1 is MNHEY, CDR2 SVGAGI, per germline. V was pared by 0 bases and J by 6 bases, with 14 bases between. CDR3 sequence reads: CASSYSVTGIAEAFF. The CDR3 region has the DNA TGTGCCAGCAGTTACTCGGTGACAGGTATCGCTGAAGCTTTCTTT.

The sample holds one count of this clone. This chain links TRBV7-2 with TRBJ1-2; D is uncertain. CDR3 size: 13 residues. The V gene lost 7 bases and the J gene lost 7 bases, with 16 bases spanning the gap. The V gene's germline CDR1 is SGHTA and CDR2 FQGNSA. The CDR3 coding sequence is TGTGCCAGCACTCCTCAGGCAGGAAGTGGCTACACCTTC. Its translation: CASTPQAGSGYTF.

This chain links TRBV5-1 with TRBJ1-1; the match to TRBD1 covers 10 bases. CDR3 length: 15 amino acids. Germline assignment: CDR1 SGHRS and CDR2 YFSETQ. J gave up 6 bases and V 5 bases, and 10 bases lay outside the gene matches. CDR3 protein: CASSGTGAVGAEAFF. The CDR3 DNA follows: TGCGCCAGCAGTGGGACAGGGGCGGTGGGTGCTGAAGCTTTCTTT.

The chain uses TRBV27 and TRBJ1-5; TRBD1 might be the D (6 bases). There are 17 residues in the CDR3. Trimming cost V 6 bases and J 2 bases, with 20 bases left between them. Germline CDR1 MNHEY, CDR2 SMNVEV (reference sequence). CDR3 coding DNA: TGTGCCAGCAGGCCAATCGGGGGGGGCTTGGGCAATCAGCCCCAGCATTTT. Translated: CASRPIGGGLGNQPQHF.

CDR3 protein: CASSEPPPISEAFF. The DNA of the CDR3 is TGTGCCAGCAGTGAACCACCTCCTATTTCGGAAGCTTTCTTT. This sequence joins TRBV2 and TRBJ1-1; D gene uncertain. This CDR3 has 14 amino acids. The V gene's germline CDR1 is SNHLY and CDR2 FYNNEI. V lost 2 bases to trimming and J lost 8 bases, with 15 bases between them.

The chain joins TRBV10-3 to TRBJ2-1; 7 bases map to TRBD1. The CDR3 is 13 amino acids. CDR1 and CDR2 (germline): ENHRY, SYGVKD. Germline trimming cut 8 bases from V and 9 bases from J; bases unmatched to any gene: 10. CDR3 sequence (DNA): TGTGCCATCCGACAGGGCGAGGGGCCTGAGCAGTTCTTC. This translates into CAIRQGEGPEQFF.

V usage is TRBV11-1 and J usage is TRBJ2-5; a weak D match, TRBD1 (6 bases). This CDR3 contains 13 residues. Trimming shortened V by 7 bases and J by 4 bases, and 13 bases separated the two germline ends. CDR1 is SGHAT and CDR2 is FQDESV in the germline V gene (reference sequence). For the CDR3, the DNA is TGTGCCAGCAACGACGGGACAATAGAGACCCAGTACTTC. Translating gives CASNDGTIETQYF.

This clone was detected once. The CDR3 loop reads CASSSRTGGNEQYF. Here the CDR3 DNA reads TGTGCCAGCAGTTCCAGGACAGGGGGCAACGAGCAGTACTTC. The genes are TRBV6-1 and TRBJ2-7; 11 bases are a match to TRBD1. With V trimmed by 5 bases and J by 5 bases, 5 bases remained unmatched. Germline loops: CDR1 MNHNS, CDR2 SASEGT. The CDR3 runs 14 residues.

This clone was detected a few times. CDR3 amino acids: CASSLGGLTEAFF. For the CDR3, the DNA is TGTGCCAGCAGCTTAGGAGGCCTTACTGAAGCTTTCTTT. This chain uses TRBV7-8 with TRBJ1-1; no clear D gene. CDR3 length equals 13 residues. Trimming cost V 1 base and J 5 bases, with 8 bases left between them. Germline V gene data show CDR1 as SGHVS and CDR2 as FQNEAQ.

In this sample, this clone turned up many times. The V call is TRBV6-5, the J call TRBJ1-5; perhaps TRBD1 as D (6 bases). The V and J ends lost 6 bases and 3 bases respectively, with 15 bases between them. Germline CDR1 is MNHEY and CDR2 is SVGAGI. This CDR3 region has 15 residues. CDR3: CASRRTAWNNQPQHF. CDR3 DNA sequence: TGTGCCAGCAGGCGGACAGCCTGGAACAATCAGCCCCAGCATTTT.

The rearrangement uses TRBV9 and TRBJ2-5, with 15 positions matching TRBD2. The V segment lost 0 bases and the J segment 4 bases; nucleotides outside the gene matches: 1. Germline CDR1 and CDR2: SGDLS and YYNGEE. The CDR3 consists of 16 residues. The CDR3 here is CASSVGTSGGGETQYF. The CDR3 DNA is TGTGCCAGCAGCGTAGGGACTAGCGGGGGGGGAGAGACCCAGTACTTC.

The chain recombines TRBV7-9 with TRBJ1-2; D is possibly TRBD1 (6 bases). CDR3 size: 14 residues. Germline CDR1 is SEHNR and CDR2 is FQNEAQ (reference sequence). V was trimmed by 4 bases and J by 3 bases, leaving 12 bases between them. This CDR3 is CASSSGGGDYGYTF. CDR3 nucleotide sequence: TGTGCCAGCAGCTCCGGAGGGGGGGACTATGGCTACACCTTC.

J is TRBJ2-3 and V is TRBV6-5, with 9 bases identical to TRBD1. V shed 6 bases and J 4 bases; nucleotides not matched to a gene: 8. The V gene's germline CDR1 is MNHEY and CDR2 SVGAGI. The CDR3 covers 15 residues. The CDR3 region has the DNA TGTGCCAGCAGCAGGACAGGGGTGGTGGCAGATACGCAGTATTTT. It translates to CASSRTGVVADTQYF.

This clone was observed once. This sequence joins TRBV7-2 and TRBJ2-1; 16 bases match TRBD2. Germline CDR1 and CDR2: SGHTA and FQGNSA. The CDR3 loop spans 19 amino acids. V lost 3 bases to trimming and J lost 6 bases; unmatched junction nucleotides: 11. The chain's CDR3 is CASSLKVPGLAGGLNEQFF. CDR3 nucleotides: TGTGCCAGCAGCTTGAAGGTCCCGGGACTAGCGGGGGGGCTCAATGAGCAGTTCTTC.

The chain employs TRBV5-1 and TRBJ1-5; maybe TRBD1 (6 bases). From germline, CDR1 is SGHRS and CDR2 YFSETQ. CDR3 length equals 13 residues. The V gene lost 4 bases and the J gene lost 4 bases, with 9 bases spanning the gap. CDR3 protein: CASSKGQNQPQHF. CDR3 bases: TGCGCCAGCAGCAAAGGACAGAATCAGCCCCAGCATTTT.

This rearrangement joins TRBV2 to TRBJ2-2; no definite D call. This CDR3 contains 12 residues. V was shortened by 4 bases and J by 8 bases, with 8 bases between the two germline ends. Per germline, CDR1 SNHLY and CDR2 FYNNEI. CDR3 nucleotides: TGTGCCAGCAGTGCCCCCCTAGGGGAGCTGTTTTTT. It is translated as CASSAPLGELFF.

Here the CDR3 reads CASSSTGAYEQYF. The CDR3 DNA reads as TGTGCCAGCAGCTCCACCGGGGCCTACGAGCAGTACTTC. This chain uses TRBV7-9 with TRBJ2-7; D might be TRBD2 (5 bases). Germline-derived CDR1 and CDR2 are SEHNR and FQNEAQ (reference sequence). Trimming cost V 4 bases and J 2 bases, with 9 bases left between them. CDR3 length: 13 amino acids. The entire variable domain, with the rest obtained from reference TRBV7-9 and TRBJ2-7, is as follows: DTGVSQNPRHKITKRGQNVTFRCDPISEHNRLYWYRQTLGQGPEFLTYFQNEAQLEKSRLLSDRFSAERPKGSFSTLEIQRTEQGDSAMYLCASSSTGAYEQYFGPGTRLTVT.

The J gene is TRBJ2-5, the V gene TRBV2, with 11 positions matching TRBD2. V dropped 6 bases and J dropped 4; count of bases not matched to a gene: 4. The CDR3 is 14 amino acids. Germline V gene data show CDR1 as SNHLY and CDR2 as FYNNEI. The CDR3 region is CASSPGTSGETQYF. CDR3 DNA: TGTGCCAGCAGCCCCGGGACTAGCGGAGAGACCCAGTACTTC.